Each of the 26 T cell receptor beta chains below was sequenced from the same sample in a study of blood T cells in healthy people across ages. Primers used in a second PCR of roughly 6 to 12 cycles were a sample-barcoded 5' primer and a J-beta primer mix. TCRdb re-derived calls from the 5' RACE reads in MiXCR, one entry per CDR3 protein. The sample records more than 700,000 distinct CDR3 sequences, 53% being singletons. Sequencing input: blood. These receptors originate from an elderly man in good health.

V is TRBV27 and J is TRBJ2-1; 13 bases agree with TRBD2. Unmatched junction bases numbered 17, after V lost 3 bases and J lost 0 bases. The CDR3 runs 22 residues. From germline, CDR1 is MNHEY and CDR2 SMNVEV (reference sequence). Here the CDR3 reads CASSLAGGSGLAGPSSYNEQFF. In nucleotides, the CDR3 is TGTGCCAGCAGTTTGGCAGGGGGCTCGGGACTAGCGGGGCCGAGCTCCTACAATGAGCAGTTCTTC.

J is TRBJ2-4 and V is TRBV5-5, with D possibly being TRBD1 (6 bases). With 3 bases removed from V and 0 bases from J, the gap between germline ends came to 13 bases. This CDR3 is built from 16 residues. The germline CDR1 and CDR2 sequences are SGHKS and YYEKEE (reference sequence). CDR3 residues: CASSSTPGEAKNIQYF. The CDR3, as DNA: TGTGCCAGCAGCTCGACCCCAGGGGAAGCCAAAAACATTCAGTACTTC.

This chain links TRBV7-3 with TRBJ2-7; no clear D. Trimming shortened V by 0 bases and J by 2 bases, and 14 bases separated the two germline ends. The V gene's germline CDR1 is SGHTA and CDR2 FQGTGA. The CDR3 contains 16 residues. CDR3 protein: CASSLTGQTRAYEQYF. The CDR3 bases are TGTGCCAGCAGCTTAACCGGCCAAACCAGAGCCTACGAGCAGTACTTC.

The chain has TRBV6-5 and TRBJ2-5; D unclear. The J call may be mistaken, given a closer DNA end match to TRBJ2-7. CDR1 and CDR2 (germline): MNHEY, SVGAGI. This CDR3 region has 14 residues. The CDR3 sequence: CASSVKALIYEQYF. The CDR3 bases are TGTGCCAGCAGTGTTAAGGCCTTGATCTACGAGCAGTACTTC.

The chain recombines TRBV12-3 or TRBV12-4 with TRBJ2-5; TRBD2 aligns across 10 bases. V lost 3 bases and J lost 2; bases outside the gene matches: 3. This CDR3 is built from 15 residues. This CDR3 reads CASSLGLAQQETQYF. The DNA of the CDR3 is TGTGCCAGCAGTTTGGGACTAGCGCAACAAGAGACCCAGTACTTC.

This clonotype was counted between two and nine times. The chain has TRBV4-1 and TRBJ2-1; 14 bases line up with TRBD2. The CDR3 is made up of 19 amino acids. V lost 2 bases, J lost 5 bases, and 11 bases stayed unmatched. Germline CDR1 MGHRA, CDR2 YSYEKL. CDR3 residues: CASSQLGLAGGGFHNEQFF. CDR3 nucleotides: TGCGCCAGCAGCCAACTAGGACTAGCGGGAGGAGGATTCCACAATGAGCAGTTCTTC.

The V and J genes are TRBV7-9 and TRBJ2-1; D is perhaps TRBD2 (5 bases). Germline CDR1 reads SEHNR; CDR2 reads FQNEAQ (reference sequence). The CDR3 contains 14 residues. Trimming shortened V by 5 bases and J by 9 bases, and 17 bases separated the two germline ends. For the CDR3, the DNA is TGTGCCAGCAGCAGCCCAGGAGGTTGGGGTGAGCAGTTCTTC. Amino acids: CASSSPGGWGEQFF.

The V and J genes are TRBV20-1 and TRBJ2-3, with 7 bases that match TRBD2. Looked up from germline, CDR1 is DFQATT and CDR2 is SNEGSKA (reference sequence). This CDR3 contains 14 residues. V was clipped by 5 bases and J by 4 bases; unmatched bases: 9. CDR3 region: CSALWEGPADTQYF. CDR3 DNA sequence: TGCAGTGCTCTATGGGAGGGACCGGCAGATACGCAGTATTTT.

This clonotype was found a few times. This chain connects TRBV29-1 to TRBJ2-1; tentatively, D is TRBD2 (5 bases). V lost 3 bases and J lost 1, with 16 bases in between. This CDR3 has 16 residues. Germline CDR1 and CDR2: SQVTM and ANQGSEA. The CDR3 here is CSVEASSSKSYNEQFF. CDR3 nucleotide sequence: TGCAGCGTTGAGGCTAGCTCAAGCAAGTCCTACAATGAGCAGTTCTTC.

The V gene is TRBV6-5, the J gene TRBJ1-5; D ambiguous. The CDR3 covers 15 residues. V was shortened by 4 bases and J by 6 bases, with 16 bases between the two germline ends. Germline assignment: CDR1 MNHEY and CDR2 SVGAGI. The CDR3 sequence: CASSSFPRGRQPQHF. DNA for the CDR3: TGTGCCAGCAGTTCGTTCCCGAGAGGCCGTCAGCCCCAGCATTTT.

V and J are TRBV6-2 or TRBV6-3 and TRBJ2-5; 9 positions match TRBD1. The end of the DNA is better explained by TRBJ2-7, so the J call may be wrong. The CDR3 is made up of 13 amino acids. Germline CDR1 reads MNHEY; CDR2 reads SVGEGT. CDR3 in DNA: TGTGCCAGCTGCGGGACAGGGACCTACGAGCAGTACTTC. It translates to CASCGTGTYEQYF.

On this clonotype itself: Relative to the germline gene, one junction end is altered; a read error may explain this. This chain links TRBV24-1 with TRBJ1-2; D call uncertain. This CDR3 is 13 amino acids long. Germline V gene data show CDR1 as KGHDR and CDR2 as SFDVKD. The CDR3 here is CATSDLGSHGYTF. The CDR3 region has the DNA TGTGCCACCAGTGATCTGGGTTCCCATGGCTACACTTTC.

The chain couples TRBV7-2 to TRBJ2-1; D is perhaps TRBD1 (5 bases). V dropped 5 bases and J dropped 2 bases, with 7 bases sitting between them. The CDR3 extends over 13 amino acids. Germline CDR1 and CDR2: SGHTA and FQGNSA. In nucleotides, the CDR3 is TGTGCCAGCAGCGGGGCCACCTACAATGAGCAGTTCTTC. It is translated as CASSGATYNEQFF.

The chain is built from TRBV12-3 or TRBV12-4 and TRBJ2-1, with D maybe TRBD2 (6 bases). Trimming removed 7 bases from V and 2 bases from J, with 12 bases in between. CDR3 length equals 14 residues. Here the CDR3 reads CASIGGITYNEQFF. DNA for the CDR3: TGTGCCAGCATTGGGGGGATCACCTACAATGAGCAGTTCTTC.

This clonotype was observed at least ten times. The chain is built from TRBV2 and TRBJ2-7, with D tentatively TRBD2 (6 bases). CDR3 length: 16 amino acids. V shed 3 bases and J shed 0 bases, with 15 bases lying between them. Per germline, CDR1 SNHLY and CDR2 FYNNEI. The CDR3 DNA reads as TGTGCCAGCAGTGATGTGGGGGGAGGACTCTCCTACGAGCAGTACTTC. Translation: CASSDVGGGLSYEQYF.

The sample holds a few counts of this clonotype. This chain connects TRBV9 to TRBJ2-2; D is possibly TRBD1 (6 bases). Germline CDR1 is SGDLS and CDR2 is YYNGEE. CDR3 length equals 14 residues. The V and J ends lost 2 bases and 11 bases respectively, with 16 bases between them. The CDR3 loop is CASSVAGTWVELFF. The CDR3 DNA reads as TGTGCCAGCAGCGTTGCAGGGACATGGGTAGAGCTGTTTTTT.

The CDR3 here is CASSSWSTGYNEQFF. In DNA form, the CDR3 reads TGTGCCAGCAGCTCCTGGTCCACGGGGTACAATGAGCAGTTCTTC. The V gene is TRBV7-2, the J gene TRBJ2-1; maybe TRBD2 (5 bases). V shed 4 bases and J shed 4 bases, with 14 bases lying between them. This CDR3 is built from 15 residues. CDR1 SGHTA and CDR2 FQGNSA come from the germline V gene.

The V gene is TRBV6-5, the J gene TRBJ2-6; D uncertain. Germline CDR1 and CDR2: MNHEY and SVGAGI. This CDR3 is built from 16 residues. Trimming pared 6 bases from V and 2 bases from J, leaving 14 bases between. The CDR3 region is CASSTLRGTGANVLTF. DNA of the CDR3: TGTGCCAGCAGCACCTTAAGAGGAACTGGGGCCAACGTCCTGACTTTC.

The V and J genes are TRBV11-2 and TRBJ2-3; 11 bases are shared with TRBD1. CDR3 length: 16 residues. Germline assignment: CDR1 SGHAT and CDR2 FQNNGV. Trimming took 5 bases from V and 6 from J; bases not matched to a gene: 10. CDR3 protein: CASSPVLGQGADTQYF. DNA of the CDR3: TGTGCCAGCAGCCCAGTCCTCGGACAGGGGGCGGATACGCAGTATTTT.

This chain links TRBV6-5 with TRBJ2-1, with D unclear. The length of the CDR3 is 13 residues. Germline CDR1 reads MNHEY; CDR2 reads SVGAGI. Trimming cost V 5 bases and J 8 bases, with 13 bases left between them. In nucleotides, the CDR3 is TGTGCCAGCAGTCGGAAAGTGGAGCATGAGCAGTTCTTC. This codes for CASSRKVEHEQFF.

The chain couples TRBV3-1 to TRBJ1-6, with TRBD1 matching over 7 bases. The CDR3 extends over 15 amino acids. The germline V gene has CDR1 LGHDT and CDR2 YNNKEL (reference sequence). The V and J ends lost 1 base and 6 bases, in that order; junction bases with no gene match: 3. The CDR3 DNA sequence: TGTGCCAGCAGCCAAGGAAGGGGGCCTAATTCACCCCTCCACTTT. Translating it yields CASSQGRGPNSPLHF.

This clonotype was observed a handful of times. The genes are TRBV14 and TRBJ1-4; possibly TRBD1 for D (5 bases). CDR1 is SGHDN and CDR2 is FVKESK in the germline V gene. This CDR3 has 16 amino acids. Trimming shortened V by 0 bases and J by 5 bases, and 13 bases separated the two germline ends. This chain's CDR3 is CASSQDLGAQNEKLFF. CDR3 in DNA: TGTGCCAGCAGCCAAGATCTAGGGGCCCAGAATGAAAAACTGTTTTTT.

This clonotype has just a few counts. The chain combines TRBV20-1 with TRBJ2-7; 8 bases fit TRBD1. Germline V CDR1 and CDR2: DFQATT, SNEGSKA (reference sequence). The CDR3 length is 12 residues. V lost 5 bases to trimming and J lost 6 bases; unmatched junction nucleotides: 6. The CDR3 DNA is TGCAGTGCTGCACGGACAGGGTCCGAGCAGTACTTC. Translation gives CSAARTGSEQYF.

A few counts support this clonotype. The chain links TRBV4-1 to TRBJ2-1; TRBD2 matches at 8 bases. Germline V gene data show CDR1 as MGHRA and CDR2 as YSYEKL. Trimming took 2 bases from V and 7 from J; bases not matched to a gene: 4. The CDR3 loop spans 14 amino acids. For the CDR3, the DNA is TGCGCCAGCAGCCAAATGGAGCGGGGGAATGAGCAGTTCTTC. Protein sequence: CASSQMERGNEQFF.

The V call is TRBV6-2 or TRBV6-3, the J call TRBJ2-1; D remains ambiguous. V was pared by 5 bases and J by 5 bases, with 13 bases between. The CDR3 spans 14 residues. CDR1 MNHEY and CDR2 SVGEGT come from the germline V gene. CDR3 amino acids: CASSPGRSHNEQFF. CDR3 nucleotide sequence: TGTGCCAGCAGTCCTGGCAGGAGCCACAATGAGCAGTTCTTC.

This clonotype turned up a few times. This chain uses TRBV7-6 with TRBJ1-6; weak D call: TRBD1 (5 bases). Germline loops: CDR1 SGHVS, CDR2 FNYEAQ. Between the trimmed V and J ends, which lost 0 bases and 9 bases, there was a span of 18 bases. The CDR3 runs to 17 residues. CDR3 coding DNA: TGTGCCAGCAGCTTAGCGGGGCCGGGACTGGGAACTTCACCCCTCCACTTT. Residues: CASSLAGPGLGTSPLHF.